The 29 T cell receptor beta chains presented below share a single source sample, sequenced in a study of OX40 agonist ivuxolimab in advanced cancers. Generated by immunoSEQ multiplex PCR, the TCRdb table keeps only in-frame clones and is missing some. There are around 16,000 clones in the sample; around 80% occur only once, and 28% lies in the top ten. The specimen comprised CD4+ or CD8+ T cells sorted from blood, sampled in a trial of the OX40 agonist ivuxolimab. The origin of the receptors is an adult with an advanced solid tumor such as melanoma, head and neck, liver or kidney cancer.

The chain carries TRBV4-3 and TRBJ1-2; TRBD1 aligns across 7 bases. Germline lookup yields CDR1 LGHNA and CDR2 YSLEER. V lost 2 bases, J lost 4 bases, and 13 bases stayed unmatched. The CDR3 runs 17 residues. In DNA form, the CDR3 reads TGCGCCAGCAGCCAAAGCTCCAGGGGGAAGGGAGGCTATGGCTACACCTTC. This encodes CASSQSSRGKGGYGYTF.

This sequence joins TRBV28 and TRBJ2-1; D gene ambiguous. The CDR3 is 15 residues long. Trimming removed 2 bases at V and 6 bases at J, with 14 bases between. Germline V lookup: CDR1 MDHEN, CDR2 SYDVKM. The DNA for the CDR3 is TGTGCCAGCAGTTTAAATTACGGCAGAGCCAATGAGCAGTTCTTC. Translation: CASSLNYGRANEQFF.

The genes are TRBV30 and TRBJ2-7; D is tentatively TRBD1 or TRBD2 (5 bases each). The ends were cut back, 3 bases at V and 0 bases at J, with 12 bases in the middle. The V gene's germline CDR1 is GTSNPN and CDR2 SVGIG (reference sequence). The CDR3 spans 14 residues. The CDR3 loop reads CAWSPREISYEQYF. The CDR3 DNA sequence: TGTGCCTGGAGCCCCAGGGAGATCTCCTACGAGCAGTACTTC.

This rearrangement joins TRBV27 to TRBJ2-7; 7 nucleotides line up with TRBD2. Germline lookup yields CDR1 MNHEY and CDR2 SMNVEV (reference sequence). V trimming: 0 bases; J trimming: 1 base; junction bases outside the gene matches: 6. The CDR3 is made up of 16 amino acids. The CDR3 DNA reads as TGTGCCAGCAGTTTATCCCCGGGTAGCGGGTCCTACGAGCAGTACTTC. This encodes CASSLSPGSGSYEQYF.

The chain couples TRBV4-3 to TRBJ1-1, with D perhaps matching TRBD1 (6 bases). Trimming removed 3 bases from V and 1 base from J, with 12 bases in between. The V gene's germline CDR1 is LGHNA and CDR2 YSLEER. CDR3 length: 15 residues. Here the CDR3 DNA reads TGCGCCAGCAGCCACTCGGGGGGGGCGAACACTGAAGCTTTCTTT. Its protein product is CASSHSGGANTEAFF.

In its sample, this clone was seen once. V usage is TRBV7-9 and J usage is TRBJ1-2; 7 positions match TRBD1. This CDR3 region has 16 residues. Germline V gene sequence: CDR1 SEHNR, CDR2 FQNEAQ (reference sequence). V lost 3 bases to trimming and J lost 4 bases; unmatched junction nucleotides: 11. Here the CDR3 DNA reads TGTGCCAGCAGCTTTACCCAACAGGGGATGAGCTATGGCTACACCTTC. Protein product: CASSFTQQGMSYGYTF.

This chain joins TRBV5-6 and TRBJ1-5; D is possibly TRBD1 (5 bases). V dropped 1 base and J dropped 5 bases, with 13 bases sitting between them. This CDR3 region has 15 residues. CDR1 is SGHDT, CDR2 YYEEEE, per germline. CDR3 DNA: TGTGCCAGCAGCTTGTATTCGTCAGGGTATCAGCCCCAGCATTTT. It encodes CASSLYSSGYQPQHF.

The chain employs TRBV19 and TRBJ2-7; possible D gene TRBD1, 6 bases. V lost 3 bases and J 7 bases, leaving 22 bases between the germline ends. The CDR3 loop spans 16 amino acids. Germline V CDR1 and CDR2: LNHDA, SQIVND (reference sequence). CDR3 sequence reads: CASSIGGDLLPREQYF. The CDR3 DNA is TGTGCCAGTAGTATTGGGGGCGATCTCCTCCCCCGAGAGCAGTACTTC.

The chain recombines TRBV18 with TRBJ2-5, with 10 positions matching TRBD2. CDR1 and CDR2 from the germline V gene are KGHSH and LQKENI. After removal of 3 bases from V and 4 bases from J, the junction contained 8 bases not matched to a gene. This CDR3 has 16 residues. DNA for the CDR3: TGTGCCAGCTCACCTCCTTGGACTAGCGGCGGAGAGACCCAGTACTTC. As protein: CASSPPWTSGGETQYF.

The chain couples TRBV6-6 to TRBJ2-3; 7 bases line up with TRBD2. CDR3 length: 16 residues. J lost 2 bases, V lost 5 bases, and 10 bases had no gene match. Germline loops: CDR1 MNHNY, CDR2 SVGAGI (reference sequence). The CDR3 region is CASSQLGDYLTDTQYF. CDR3 nucleotides: TGTGCCAGCAGTCAACTAGGGGACTACCTCACAGATACGCAGTATTTT.

This chain uses TRBV11-3 with TRBJ2-3; maybe TRBD2 (6 bases). V was shortened by 4 bases and J by 5 bases, with 13 bases between the two germline ends. The CDR3 covers 14 residues. Germline V lookup: CDR1 SGHNT, CDR2 YENEEA. The CDR3: CASSSSDGKDTQYF. The CDR3 bases are TGTGCCAGCAGCTCTAGCGACGGTAAAGATACGCAGTATTTT.

Only one count was recorded for this clone. The chain employs TRBV9 and TRBJ2-7; 7 bases agree with TRBD2. Germline V CDR1 and CDR2: SGDLS, YYNGEE. V was pared by 0 bases and J by 2 bases, with 5 bases of the junction left unmatched. The CDR3 is 15 residues long. CDR3: CASSVGSGGTYEQYF. The DNA for the CDR3 is TGTGCCAGCAGCGTAGGTTCGGGAGGAACCTACGAGCAGTACTTC.

This chain uses TRBV27 with TRBJ2-3; D remains ambiguous. V was shortened by 2 bases and J by 4 bases, with 4 bases between the two germline ends. The CDR3 runs to 12 residues. Germline V gene sequence: CDR1 MNHEY, CDR2 SMNVEV (reference sequence). CDR3 sequence reads: CASSLGPDTQYF. The CDR3 coding sequence is TGTGCCAGCAGTTTAGGCCCAGATACGCAGTATTTT.

This chain uses TRBV7-8 with TRBJ1-1, with 11 nucleotides matching TRBD1. This CDR3 region has 16 residues. Germline trimming cut 5 bases from V and 8 bases from J; bases unmatched to any gene: 13. The germline gives CDR1 SGHVS, CDR2 FQNEAQ. The CDR3 loop is CASSLGQGALLAEAFF. CDR3 coding DNA: TGTGCCAGCAGCCTTGGACAGGGGGCGCTTTTGGCCGAAGCTTTCTTT.

The chain links TRBV9 to TRBJ2-2, with no clear D. The CDR3 covers 13 residues. Trimming took off 0 bases at V and 7 bases at J, with 7 bases between the two ends. Germline CDR1 is SGDLS and CDR2 is YYNGEE. The DNA for the CDR3 is TGTGCCAGCAGCGTAGTGGCGAGCGGGGAGCTGTTTTTT. It specifies CASSVVASGELFF.

V usage is TRBV20-1 and J usage is TRBJ2-5; D possibly corresponds to TRBD2 (5 bases). The V end was cut by 3 bases, the J end by 7 bases, with 9 bases between. Germline assignment: CDR1 DFQATT and CDR2 SNEGSKA (reference sequence). The CDR3 has 11 amino acids. CDR3 residues: CSARSGGTQYF. The CDR3, as DNA: TGCAGTGCTAGGTCAGGAGGGACCCAGTACTTC.

The chain couples TRBV27 to TRBJ2-2; TRBD1 might be the D (5 bases). Trimming removed 4 bases at V and 4 bases at J, with 16 bases between. Germline V gene lookup returns CDR1 MNHEY and CDR2 SMNVEV (reference sequence). The CDR3 loop spans 16 amino acids. CDR3 bases: TGTGCCAGCAGTTCCCAATCAGGGTGGGGCACCGGGGAGCTGTTTTTT. This encodes CASSSQSGWGTGELFF.

A single count supports this clone. The chain combines TRBV5-6 with TRBJ1-2, with TRBD1 identical over 10 bases. CDR1 is SGHDT and CDR2 is YYEEEE in the germline V gene. The CDR3 spans 12 residues. After removal of 5 bases from V and 8 bases from J, the junction contained 3 bases not matched to a gene. The CDR3 coding sequence is TGTGCCAGCAGGTCGGGACAGGGGGGCTACACCTTC. Protein product: CASRSGQGGYTF.

This clone was picked up a small number of times. This sequence joins TRBV19 and TRBJ2-7; 7 nucleotides line up with TRBD1. V dropped 1 base and J dropped 2; count of bases not matched to a gene: 5. This CDR3 is built from 15 residues. Germline V CDR1 and CDR2: LNHDA, SQIVND (reference sequence). CDR3 region: CASSIAGRGTYEQYF. The CDR3, as DNA: TGTGCCAGTAGTATAGCGGGCAGGGGGACCTACGAGCAGTACTTC.

This rearrangement joins TRBV11-2 to TRBJ2-7, with 7 positions matching TRBD1. This CDR3 has 15 amino acids. V was clipped by 7 bases and J by 0 bases; unmatched bases: 9. The germline V gene encodes CDR1 SGHAT and CDR2 FQNNGV. The CDR3 loop reads CASNLQGVSSYEQYF. CDR3 sequence (DNA): TGTGCCAGCAACCTGCAGGGGGTGAGCTCCTACGAGCAGTACTTC. Supplemented by reference TRBV11-2 and TRBJ2-7, the full variable domain reads EAGVAQSPRYKIIEKRQSVAFWCNPISGHATLYWYQQILGQGPKLLIQFQNNGVVDDSQLPKDRFSAERLKGVDSTLKIQPAKLEDSAVYLCASNLQGVSSYEQYFGPGTRLTVT.

This clone was counted between two and nine times. The chain carries TRBV10-3 and TRBJ2-1, with D possibly TRBD2 on 7 matching bases. Trimming pared 1 base from V and 1 base from J, leaving 11 bases between. Germline loops: CDR1 ENHRY, CDR2 SYGVKD. This CDR3 spans 16 amino acids. The DNA of the CDR3 is TGTGCCATCAGTGAGTTACAGGGAGGGTCCTACAATGAGCAGTTCTTC. This codes for CAISELQGGSYNEQFF.

V gene TRBV28 combines with J gene TRBJ2-7; the D gene is possibly TRBD1 (5 bases). This CDR3 is built from 16 residues. Germline lookup yields CDR1 MDHEN and CDR2 SYDVKM. V dropped 3 bases and J dropped 2 bases, with 17 bases sitting between them. CDR3 in DNA: TGTGCCAGCAGTTTCCCGGCAGGGAAAAGAACCTACGAGCAGTACTTC. This encodes CASSFPAGKRTYEQYF.

The chain recombines TRBV9 with TRBJ2-3; TRBD2 matches 10 bases. This CDR3 spans 17 amino acids. V lost 3 bases and J lost 2; bases outside the gene matches: 9. The germline CDR1 and CDR2 sequences are SGDLS and YYNGEE. CDR3 loop: CASSDTPGTSVTDTQYF. The CDR3 coding sequence is TGTGCCAGCAGCGATACTCCCGGGACTAGCGTCACAGATACGCAGTATTTT.

This clone occurred once. The V call is TRBV7-9, the J call TRBJ2-5, with 7 bases identical to TRBD2. Germline assignment: CDR1 SEHNR and CDR2 FQNEAQ (reference sequence). Trimming at V came to 0 bases and at J to 5 bases, leaving 9 bases not matched to a gene. The CDR3 runs to 16 residues. CDR3 protein: CASSLASARELETQYF. The CDR3 nucleotides are TGTGCCAGCAGCTTAGCTTCGGCGCGGGAGCTGGAGACCCAGTACTTC.

For the CDR3, the DNA is TGTGCCAGCAGCCCCTGGACTAGCGGGAGTTCCACAGATACGCAGTATTTT. Translating gives CASSPWTSGSSTDTQYF. The chain combines TRBV7-3 with TRBJ2-3; 13 nucleotides line up with TRBD2. Germline lookup yields CDR1 SGHTA and CDR2 FQGTGA. CDR3 size: 17 residues. V shed 5 bases, J shed 2 bases, and the junction held 7 bases outside the gene matches. The whole variable domain, filled in from reference TRBV7-3 and TRBJ2-3, reads GAGVSQTPSNKVTEKGKYVELRCDPISGHTALYWYRQSLGQGPEFLIYFQGTGAADDSGLPNDRFFAVRPEGSVSTLKIQRTERGDSAVYLCASSPWTSGSSTDTQYFGPGTRLTVL.

The chain couples TRBV15 to TRBJ1-4; TRBD1 aligns across 7 bases. V was clipped by 0 bases and J by 13 bases; unmatched bases: 5. This CDR3 is 13 amino acids long. Per germline, CDR1 LNHNV and CDR2 YYDKDF (reference sequence). The CDR3 spells CATSRDRGEGLFF. In nucleotides, the CDR3 is TGTGCCACCAGCAGAGACAGGGGGGAAGGACTGTTTTTT.

The chain is built from TRBV5-6 and TRBJ1-1, with a tentative D call TRBD1 (6 bases). V was trimmed by 6 bases and J by 0 bases, leaving 12 bases between them. The V gene's germline CDR1 is SGHDT and CDR2 YYEEEE. The CDR3 loop spans 14 amino acids. The CDR3 protein is CASTRTEVNTEAFF. DNA of the CDR3: TGTGCCAGCACCCGGACAGAAGTGAACACTGAAGCTTTCTTT.

This chain links TRBV28 with TRBJ1-6; no reliable D call. Germline V gives CDR1 MDHEN, CDR2 SYDVKM. The CDR3 has 15 amino acids. V lost 5 bases and J 10 bases, leaving 18 bases between the germline ends. This CDR3 is CASSARRVGSSPLHF. CDR3 coding DNA: TGTGCCAGCAGTGCTCGGAGGGTGGGGTCGTCACCCCTCCACTTT.

V is TRBV7-9 and J is TRBJ2-7; D unresolved. The CDR3 spans 14 residues. From germline, CDR1 is SEHNR and CDR2 FQNEAQ (reference sequence). The V gene lost 5 bases and the J gene lost 2 bases, with 13 bases spanning the gap. The chain's CDR3 is CASSPSHRAYEQYF. As DNA, the CDR3 is TGTGCCAGCAGCCCCAGCCATAGGGCCTACGAGCAGTACTTC.